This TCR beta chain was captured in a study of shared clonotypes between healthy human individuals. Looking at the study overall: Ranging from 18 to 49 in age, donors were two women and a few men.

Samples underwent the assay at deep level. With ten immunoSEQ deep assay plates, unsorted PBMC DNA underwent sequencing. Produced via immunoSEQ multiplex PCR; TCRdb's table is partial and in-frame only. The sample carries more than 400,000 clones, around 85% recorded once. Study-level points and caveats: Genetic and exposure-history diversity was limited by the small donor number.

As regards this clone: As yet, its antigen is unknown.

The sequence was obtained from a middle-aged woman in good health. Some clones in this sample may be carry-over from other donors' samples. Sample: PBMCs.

This chain's CDR3 is CSVEHRQALQAQYF. The CDR3 nucleotides are TGCAGCGTTGAACATCGACAGGCCCTACAGGCCCAGTACTTC. J is TRBJ2-5 and V is TRBV29-1; D perhaps matches TRBD1 (6 bases). The V gene lost 2 bases and the J gene lost 9 bases, with 19 bases spanning the gap. This CDR3 is built from 14 residues. Germline values: CDR1 SQVTM, CDR2 ANQGSEA.